These T cell receptor beta chains were read from a single sample in a study of T cells in Graves' hyperthyroidism and ophthalmopathy. TCRdb reanalysed the multiplex PCR reads using MiXCR and keeps one entry per CDR3 protein. The data hold about half a million distinct CDR3 sequences, with about 15% observed a single time. The sample taken for sequencing was blood. These receptors originate from a woman in her thirties with Graves' ophthalmopathy. Each CDR3 is given with its conserved first and last residue.

J gene	V gene	CDR3 protein
TRBJ2-1	TRBV29-1	CSVEDPGRRFSGRAGNEQFF
TRBJ2-1	TRBV12-3/TRBV12-4	CASSPSGRKNNEQFF
TRBJ2-1	TRBV28	CASRGDTYNEQFF
TRBJ1-5	TRBV12-3/TRBV12-4	CASSIVDRAREPQHF
TRBJ1-5	TRBV6-2/TRBV6-3	CASSYPVQWDQPQHF
TRBJ2-1	TRBV5-4	CASTQIYRGRYNEQFF
TRBJ1-1	TRBV9	CASSPTGFVTEAFF
TRBJ2-7	TRBV14	CASSQIQGAGQYF
TRBJ1-4	TRBV5-1	CASRAEATNEKLFF
TRBJ2-7	TRBV15	CATSRDLGTGRYEQYF
TRBJ2-1	TRBV28	CASSLESGGYNEQFF
TRBJ1-5	TRBV20-1	CSAQRSNQPQHF
TRBJ2-2	TRBV28	CASSSHTEAATGELFF
TRBJ2-1	TRBV9	CASGVDRGGPPRDEQFF
TRBJ2-3	TRBV24-1	CATSDLRLAGSTDTQYF
TRBJ2-7	TRBV6-2/TRBV6-3	CASTDQTSGYYEQYF
TRBJ1-6	TRBV7-2	CASSLAAHNSPLHF
TRBJ2-1	TRBV4-2	CASSQVGGSVHEQFF
TRBJ1-2	TRBV13	CASSLAGQGERGYGYTF
TRBJ1-5	TRBV7-8	CASSLSGFQPQHF
TRBJ2-2	TRBV11-2	CASSPRTSGNTGELFF
TRBJ1-1	TRBV6-1	CASDEKGRGTEAFF
TRBJ2-1	TRBV19	CATALGSLNEQFF
TRBJ2-5	TRBV10-3	CAIGREVETQYF
TRBJ2-7	TRBV28	CASRTPSGREYEQYF
TRBJ2-7	TRBV6-1	CASRTSPYEQYF
TRBJ2-1	TRBV11-3	CASSLQGLAGGFYYNEQFF
TRBJ1-1	TRBV11-2	CASSDSLSTPTFF
TRBJ1-6	TRBV5-1	CASSLAQGFENSPLHF
TRBJ1-4	TRBV28	CASSHTQRGYNEKLFF
TRBJ2-7	TRBV7-9	CASSVYYEQYF
TRBJ2-1	TRBV20-1	CSALAGHEQFF
TRBJ2-5	TRBV20-1	CSARDWTSGSLMGETQYF
TRBJ2-3	TRBV28	CASSLSGRPDTQYF
TRBJ2-3	TRBV20-1	CSARGDPRRGADTQYF
TRBJ2-7	TRBV10-1	CASSERLAGYEQYF
TRBJ2-5	TRBV29-1	CSVEGDGGETQYF
TRBJ2-7	TRBV5-1	CASSLTSDSYEQYF
TRBJ2-2	TRBV10-3	CAISSGLAGEETGELFF